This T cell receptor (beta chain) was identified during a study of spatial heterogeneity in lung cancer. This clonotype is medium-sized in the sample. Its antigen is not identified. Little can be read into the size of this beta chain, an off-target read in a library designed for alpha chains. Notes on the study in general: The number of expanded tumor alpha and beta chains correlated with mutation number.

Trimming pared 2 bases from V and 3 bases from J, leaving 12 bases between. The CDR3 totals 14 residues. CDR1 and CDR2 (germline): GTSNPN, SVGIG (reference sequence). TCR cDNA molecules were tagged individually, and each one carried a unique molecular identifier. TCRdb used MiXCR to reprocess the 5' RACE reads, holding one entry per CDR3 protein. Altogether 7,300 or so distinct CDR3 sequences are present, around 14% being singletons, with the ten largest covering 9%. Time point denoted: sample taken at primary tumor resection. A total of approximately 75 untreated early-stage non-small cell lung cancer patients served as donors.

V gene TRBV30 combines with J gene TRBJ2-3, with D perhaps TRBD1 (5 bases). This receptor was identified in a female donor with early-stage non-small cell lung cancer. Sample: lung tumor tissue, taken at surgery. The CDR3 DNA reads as TGTGCCTGGAGTACACCCGACAGAACAGATACGCAGTATTTT. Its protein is CAWSTPDRTDTQYF.